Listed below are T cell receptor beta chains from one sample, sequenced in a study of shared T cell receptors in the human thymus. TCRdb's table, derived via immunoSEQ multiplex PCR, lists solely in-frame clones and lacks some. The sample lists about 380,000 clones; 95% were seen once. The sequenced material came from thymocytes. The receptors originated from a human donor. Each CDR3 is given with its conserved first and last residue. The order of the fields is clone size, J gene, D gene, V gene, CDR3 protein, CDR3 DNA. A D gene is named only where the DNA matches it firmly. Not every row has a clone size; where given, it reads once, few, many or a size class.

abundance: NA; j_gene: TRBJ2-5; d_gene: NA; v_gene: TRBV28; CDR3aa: CASRLPTGTTAQETQYF; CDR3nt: TGTGCCAGCAGGCTCCCGACCGGGACGACGGCCCAAGAGACCCAGTACTTC
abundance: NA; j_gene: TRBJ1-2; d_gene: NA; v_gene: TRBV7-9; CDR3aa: CASSPKHYRVHNYGYTF; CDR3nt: TGTGCCAGCAGCCCAAAACACTACAGGGTTCATAACTATGGCTACACCTTC
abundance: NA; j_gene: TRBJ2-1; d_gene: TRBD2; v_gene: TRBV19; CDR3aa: CASSIQRGLPYNEQFF; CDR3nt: TGTGCCAGTAGTATCCAGCGGGGCTTACCTTACAATGAGCAGTTCTTC
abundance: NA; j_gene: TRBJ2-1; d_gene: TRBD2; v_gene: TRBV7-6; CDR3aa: CASSFGTSGNEQFF; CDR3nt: TGTGCCAGCAGCTTCGGGACTAGCGGGAATGAGCAGTTCTTC
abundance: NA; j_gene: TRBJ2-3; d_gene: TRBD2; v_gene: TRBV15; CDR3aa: CATVGFGGVTDTQYF; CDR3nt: TGTGCCACCGTGGGGTTCGGGGGGGTAACAGATACGCAGTATTTT
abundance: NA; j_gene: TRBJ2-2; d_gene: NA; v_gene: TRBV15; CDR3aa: CATSRGSTKAAELFF; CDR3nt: TGTGCCACCAGCAGAGGGTCGACCAAGGCGGCGGAGCTGTTTTTT
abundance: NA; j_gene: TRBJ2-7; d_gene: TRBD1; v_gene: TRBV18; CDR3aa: CASSPRDREGGIYEQYF; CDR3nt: TGTGCCAGCTCACCCCGGGACAGGGAAGGGGGTATCTACGAGCAGTACTTC
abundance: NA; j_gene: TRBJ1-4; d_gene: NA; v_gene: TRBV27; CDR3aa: CASSRRRGGPNEKLFF; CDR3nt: TGTGCCAGCAGTAGGCGCCGGGGGGGGCCTAATGAAAAACTGTTTTTT
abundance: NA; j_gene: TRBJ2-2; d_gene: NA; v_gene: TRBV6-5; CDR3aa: CASSCQENTGELFF; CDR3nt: TGTGCCAGCAGTTGTCAGGAGAACACCGGGGAGCTGTTTTTT
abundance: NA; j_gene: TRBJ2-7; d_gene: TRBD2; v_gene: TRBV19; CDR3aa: CASSPLGGAYEQYF; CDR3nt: TGTGCCAGTAGTCCGCTCGGGGGGGCCTACGAGCAGTACTTC
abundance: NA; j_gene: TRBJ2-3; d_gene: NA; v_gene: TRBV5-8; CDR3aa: CASSKKGTDTQYF; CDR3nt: TGTGCCAGCAGCAAAAAGGGCACAGATACGCAGTATTTT
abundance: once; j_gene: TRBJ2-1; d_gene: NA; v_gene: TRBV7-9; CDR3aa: CASSLGHRLDNEQFF; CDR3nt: TGTGCCAGCAGCTTAGGGCACCGTTTGGACAATGAGCAGTTCTTC
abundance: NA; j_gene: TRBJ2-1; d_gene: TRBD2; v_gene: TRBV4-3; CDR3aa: CASSHKAGVGSYNEQFF; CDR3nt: TGCGCCAGCAGCCACAAAGCGGGAGTAGGATCCTACAATGAGCAGTTCTTC
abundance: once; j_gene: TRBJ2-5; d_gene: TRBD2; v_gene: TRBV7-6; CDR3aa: CASSLARFSGRLETQYF; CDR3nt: TGTGCCAGCAGCTTAGCGCGCTTTAGCGGGAGGTTGGAGACCCAGTACTTC
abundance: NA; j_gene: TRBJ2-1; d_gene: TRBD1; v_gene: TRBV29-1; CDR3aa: CSVEVGGTVGYNEQFF; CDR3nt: TGCAGCGTTGAAGTGGGTGGGACAGTGGGATACAATGAGCAGTTCTTC
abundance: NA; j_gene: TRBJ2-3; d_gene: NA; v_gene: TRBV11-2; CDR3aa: CASSGSADTQYF; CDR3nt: TGTGCCAGCAGCGGAAGCGCAGATACGCAGTATTTT
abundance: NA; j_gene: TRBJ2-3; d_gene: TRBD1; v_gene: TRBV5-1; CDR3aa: CASSLDQGAIDTQYF; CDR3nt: TGCGCCAGCAGCTTGGATCAGGGGGCTATCGATACGCAGTATTTT
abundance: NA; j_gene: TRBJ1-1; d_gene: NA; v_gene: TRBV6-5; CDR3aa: CASSYLQKNTEAFF; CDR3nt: TGTGCCAGCAGTTACCTTCAAAAGAACACTGAAGCTTTCTTT
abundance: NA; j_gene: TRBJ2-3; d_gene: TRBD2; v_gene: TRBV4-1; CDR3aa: CASSQGRRGSTDTQYF; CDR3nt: TGCGCCAGCAGCCAAGGGAGGCGGGGGAGCACAGATACGCAGTATTTT
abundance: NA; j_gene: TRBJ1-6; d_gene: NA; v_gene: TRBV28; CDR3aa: CASSPPGGHSPLHF; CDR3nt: TGTGCCAGCAGTCCCCCGGGGGGGCATTCACCCCTCCACTTT
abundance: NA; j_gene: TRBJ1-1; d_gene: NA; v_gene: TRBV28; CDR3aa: CASIGGTEAFF; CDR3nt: TGTGCCAGCATCGGGGGTACTGAAGCTTTCTTT
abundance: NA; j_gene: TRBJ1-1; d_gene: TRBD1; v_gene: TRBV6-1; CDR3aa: CASTTRGGQAFF; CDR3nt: TGTGCCAGCACCACCCGGGGGGGACAGGCTTTCTTT
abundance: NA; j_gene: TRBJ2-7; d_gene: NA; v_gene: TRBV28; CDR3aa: CASSLGQVGCEQYF; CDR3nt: TGTGCCAGCAGTTTAGGTCAGGTAGGTTGCGAGCAGTACTTC
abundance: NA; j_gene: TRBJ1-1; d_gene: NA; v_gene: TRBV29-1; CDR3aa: CSAPDLIGTNTEAFF; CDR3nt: TGCAGCGCCCCCGACCTAATCGGGACGAACACTGAAGCTTTCTTT
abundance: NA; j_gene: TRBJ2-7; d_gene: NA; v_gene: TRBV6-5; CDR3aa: CASSYSGGGEQYF; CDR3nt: TGTGCCAGCAGTTACTCAGGGGGTGGAGAGCAGTACTTC
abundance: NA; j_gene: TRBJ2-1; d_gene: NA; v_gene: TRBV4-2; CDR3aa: CASRMGGPTYNEQFF; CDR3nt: TGTGCCAGCAGGATGGGGGGGCCCACCTACAATGAGCAGTTCTTC
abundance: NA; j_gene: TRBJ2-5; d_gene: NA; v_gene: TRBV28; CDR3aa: CASRPGVRETQYF; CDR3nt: TGTGCCAGCAGACCGGGAGTACGAGAGACCCAGTACTTC
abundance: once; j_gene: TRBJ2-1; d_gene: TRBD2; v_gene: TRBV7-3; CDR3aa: CASSPYGGSGPIEYNEQFF; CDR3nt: TGTGCCAGCAGCCCGTATGGCGGGAGCGGCCCAATCGAATACAATGAGCAGTTCTTC
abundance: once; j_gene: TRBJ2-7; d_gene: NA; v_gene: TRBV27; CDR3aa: CASSLTGTYEQYF; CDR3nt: TGTGCCAGCAGTTTAACCGGGACCTACGAGCAGTACTTC
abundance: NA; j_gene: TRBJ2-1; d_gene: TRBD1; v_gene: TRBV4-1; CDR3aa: CASSINRDRVGDEQFF; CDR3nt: TGCGCCAGCAGCATTAACCGGGACAGGGTCGGGGATGAGCAGTTCTTC
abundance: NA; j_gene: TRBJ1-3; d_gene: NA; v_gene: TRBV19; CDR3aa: CASSNSDTSSGNTIYF; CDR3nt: TGTGCCAGTAGTAATTCGGACACCAGCTCTGGAAACACCATATATTTT
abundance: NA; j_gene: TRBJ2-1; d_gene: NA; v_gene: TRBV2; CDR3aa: CASSEGDPRTQFF; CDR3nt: TGTGCCAGCAGTGAAGGGGACCCGAGAACGCAGTTCTTC
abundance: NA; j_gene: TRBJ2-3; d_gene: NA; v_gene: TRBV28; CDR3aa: CASSFRVASASCDTQYF; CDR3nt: TGTGCCAGCAGTTTCAGGGTGGCTAGCGCCTCGTGTGATACGCAGTATTTT
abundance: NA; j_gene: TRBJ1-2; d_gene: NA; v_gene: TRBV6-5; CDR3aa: CATAHRRFNYGYTF; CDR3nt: TGTGCCACCGCGCACAGGAGGTTTAACTATGGCTACACCTTC
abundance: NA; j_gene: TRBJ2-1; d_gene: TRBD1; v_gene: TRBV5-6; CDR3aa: CASSSLGTGSSYNEQFF; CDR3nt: TGTGCCAGCAGCTCTCTAGGGACAGGGAGCTCCTACAATGAGCAGTTCTTC
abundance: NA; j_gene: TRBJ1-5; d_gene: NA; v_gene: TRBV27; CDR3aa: CASSLRGPCRGIPPQPQHF; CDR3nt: TGTGCCAGCAGTTTACGGGGGCCGTGTAGGGGGATCCCCCCTCAGCCCCAGCATTTT
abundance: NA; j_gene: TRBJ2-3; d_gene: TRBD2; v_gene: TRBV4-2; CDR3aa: CASSQDSPGTSGTDTQYF; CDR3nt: TGTGCCAGCAGCCAAGATAGCCCCGGGACTAGCGGCACAGATACGCAGTATTTT
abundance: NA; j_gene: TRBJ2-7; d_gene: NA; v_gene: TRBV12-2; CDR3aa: CASRLSPGGEMAYEQYF; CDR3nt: TGTGCAAGTCGCTTATCCCCCGGGGGGGAGATGGCGTACGAGCAGTACTTC
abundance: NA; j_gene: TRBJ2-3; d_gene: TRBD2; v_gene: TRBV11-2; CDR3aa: CASSLLAGSTDTQYF; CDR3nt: TGTGCCAGCAGCTTGTTAGCGGGAAGCACAGATACGCAGTATTTT
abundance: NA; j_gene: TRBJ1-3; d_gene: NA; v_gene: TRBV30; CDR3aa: CASTDRRRNTIYF; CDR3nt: TGTGCCTCCACAGACAGGAGGCGAAACACCATATATTTT
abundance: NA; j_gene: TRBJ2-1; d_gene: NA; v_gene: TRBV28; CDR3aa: CASSFRPLQVSSYNEQFF; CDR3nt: TGTGCCAGCAGTTTTAGGCCCCTACAGGTCAGCTCCTACAATGAGCAGTTCTTC
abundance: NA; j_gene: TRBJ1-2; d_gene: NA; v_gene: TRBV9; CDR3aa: CASSAPRGRDFTNYGYTF; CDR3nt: TGTGCCAGCAGCGCCCCCCGGGGCAGGGACTTTACGAACTATGGCTACACCTTC
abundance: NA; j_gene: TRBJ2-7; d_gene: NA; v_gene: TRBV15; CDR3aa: CATSTAGTSSYEQYF; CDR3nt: TGTGCCACCAGCACGGCGGGGACGTCCTCCTACGAGCAGTACTTC
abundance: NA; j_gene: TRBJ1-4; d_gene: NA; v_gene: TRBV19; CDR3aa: CASSRGRTQGPDEKLFF; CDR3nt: TGTGCCAGTAGTAGAGGAAGGACACAGGGCCCTGATGAAAAACTGTTTTTT
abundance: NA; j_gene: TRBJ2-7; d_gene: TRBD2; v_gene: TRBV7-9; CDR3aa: CASSSRLAEGATKYF; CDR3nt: TGTGCCAGCAGTTCAAGACTAGCGGAGGGCGCTACGAAGTACTTC
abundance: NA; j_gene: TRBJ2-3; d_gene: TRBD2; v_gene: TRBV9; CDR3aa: CASSVTGLVFTDTQYF; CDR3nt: TGTGCCAGCAGCGTAACAGGACTAGTTTTCACAGATACGCAGTATTTT
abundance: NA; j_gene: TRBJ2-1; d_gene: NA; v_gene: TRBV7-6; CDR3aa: CASSLPAGSWSSYNEQFF; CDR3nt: TGTGCCAGCAGCTTACCGGCGGGATCCTGGAGCTCCTACAATGAGCAGTTCTTC
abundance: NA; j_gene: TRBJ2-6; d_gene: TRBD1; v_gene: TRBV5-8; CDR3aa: CASSLSRGHDYSGANVLTF; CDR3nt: TGTGCCAGCAGCCTATCCAGGGGGCACGACTACTCTGGGGCCAACGTCCTGACTTTC
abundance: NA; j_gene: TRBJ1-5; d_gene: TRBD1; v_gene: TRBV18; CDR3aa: CASSLRDRGFNQPQHF; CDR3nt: TGTGCCAGCTCACTTCGGGACAGGGGATTTAATCAGCCCCAGCATTTT
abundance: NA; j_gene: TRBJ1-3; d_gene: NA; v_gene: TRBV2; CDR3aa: CASPQPGNTIYF; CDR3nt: TGTGCCAGCCCGCAGCCCGGAAACACCATATATTTT